This TCR beta chain was identified in a study of T cell responses to AZD1222 COVID-19 vaccine. The repertoire was sequenced with immunoSEQ multiplex PCR; TCRdb's copy has only in-frame clones and lacks some. The table records about 170,000 clones, just over 90% of them present only once. Findings and caveats of the study: Spike-specific TCR breadth rose after two AZD1222 doses, and depth rose as well. Spike was spanned by vaccine-associated CD4 TCRs, with dominance at 160-218 and 743-854. Mostly white British, mostly female donors; authors suggested clonal diversity may be underestimated.

This clone was seen just once. Its antigen is undetermined. The TCR sequence derives from an adult in good health. Sequences were derived from peripheral blood, sampled on day 0 of AZD1222 vaccination.

CDR3 in amino acids: CATSRALAGGPDTQYF. The CDR3 bases are TGTGCCACCAGCAGGGCGTTAGCGGGGGGGCCAGATACGCAGTATTTT. The V call is TRBV15, the J call TRBJ2-3; 11 nucleotides match TRBD2. V lost 3 bases, J lost 4 bases, and 6 bases stayed unmatched. This CDR3 region has 16 residues. The V gene's germline CDR1 is LNHNV and CDR2 YYDKDF (reference sequence). The full variable domain, rest sourced from reference TRBV15 and TRBJ2-3, is DAMVIQNPRYQVTQFGKPVTLSCSQTLNHNVMYWYQQKSSQAPKLLFHYYDKDFNNEADTPDNFQSRRPNTSFCFLDIRSPGLGDTAMYLCATSRALAGGPDTQYFGPGTRLTVL.